This T cell receptor beta chain was captured in a study of CD8 T cells in Susac syndrome. Study as a whole: Of the sequenced Susac syndrome patients, six had active disease and about 8 were in remission.

CDR1 and CDR2 (germline): LNHDA, SQIVND (reference sequence). The V end was cut by 5 bases, the J end by 5 bases, with 13 bases between. CDR3 length: 14 residues. The authors negatively isolated CD8+ and CD4+ T cells and FACS-enriched TEMRA cells. Reverse transcription of about 0.45 to 1 ug RNA was carried out with random hexamers. It was immunoSEQ multiplex PCR that amplified TCR beta CDR3 across 54 Vbeta and 13 Jbeta. TCRdb reprocessed the immunoSEQ multiplex PCR reads with MiXCR, giving one entry per CDR3 protein. This sample carries 95,000 to 150,000 distinct CDR3 sequences, roughly 94% of them seen once, and the ten largest clones take about 0.28%.

This sequence joins TRBV19 and TRBJ1-5; a possible D gene is TRBD1 (5 bases). This TCR derives from a human donor with Susac syndrome. Source material: CD8+ T cells from PBMCs. The CDR3, as DNA: TGTGCCAGTAGTGACGGGGGAAACGATCAGCCCCAGCATTTT. This translates into CASSDGGNDQPQHF.